These 6 T cell receptor beta chains were sequenced from one sample in a study of T cell responses to AZD1222 COVID-19 vaccine. TCRdb's table, derived via immunoSEQ multiplex PCR, lists solely in-frame clones and lacks some. The profile shows some 200,000 clones, roughly 90% of them singletons. The sequencing used peripheral blood, collected on day 0 of AZD1222 vaccination. These receptors all come from an adult in good health.

The V gene is TRBV18, the J gene TRBJ2-3; TRBD2 matches at 7 bases. J lost 5 bases, V lost 3 bases, and 8 bases had no gene match. CDR1 and CDR2 (germline): KGHSH, LQKENI. This CDR3 region has 15 residues. DNA of the CDR3: TGTGCCAGCTCACCCCGCGGGAGCGGTGGAGATACGCAGTATTTT. Translating gives CASSPRGSGGDTQYF.

CDR3 sequence (DNA): TGTGCCAGCAGTGAGGGGGTCGACAGGCATTTT. Amino acids: CASSEGVDRHF. The V call is TRBV6-1, the J call TRBJ1-5, with D perhaps TRBD1 (5 bases). Germline-derived CDR1 and CDR2 are MNHNS and SASEGT. Trimming took 3 bases from V and 15 from J, leaving 12 bases between them. The CDR3 spans 11 residues.

This clone was picked up one time. The V and J genes are TRBV19 and TRBJ1-1; weak D call: TRBD1 (6 bases). The germline V gene encodes CDR1 LNHDA and CDR2 SQIVND (reference sequence). This CDR3 contains 14 residues. Deletions cut 3 bases from V and 1 base from J, with 9 bases between. The CDR3 coding sequence is TGTGCCAGTAGTATCCCCAGGGGGAACACTGAAGCTTTCTTT. Translating gives CASSIPRGNTEAFF.

J is TRBJ1-6 and V is TRBV11-2; 7 nucleotides match TRBD1. CDR3 length: 16 residues. Germline values: CDR1 SGHAT, CDR2 FQNNGV. V lost 5 bases to trimming and J lost 4 bases; unmatched junction nucleotides: 8. This CDR3 reads CASSPGGRGYNSPLHF. The DNA for the CDR3 is TGTGCCAGCAGCCCCGGGGGCAGGGGGTATAATTCACCCCTCCACTTT.

The chain links TRBV2 to TRBJ2-1; a possible D gene is TRBD1 (5 bases). Germline loops: CDR1 SNHLY, CDR2 FYNNEI. The CDR3 is 12 amino acids. Trimming removed 3 bases at V and 12 bases at J, with 12 bases between. The CDR3 sequence: CASSDHSQGQFF. The CDR3 DNA sequence: TGTGCCAGCAGTGACCACTCTCAGGGGCAGTTCTTC.

V gene TRBV12-3 or TRBV12-4 combines with J gene TRBJ1-5, with 8 bases lining up with TRBD1. CDR3 length: 13 residues. V was pared by 6 bases and J by 7 bases, with 5 bases of the junction left unmatched. The CDR3 DNA follows: TGTGCCAGCAGGGACAGGGTCGGACAGCCCCAGCATTTT. Its protein product is CASRDRVGQPQHF.